The clone carrying this T cell receptor beta chain was seen just once. Generated by immunoSEQ multiplex PCR, the TCRdb table keeps only in-frame clones and is missing some. The sample carries 200,000 to 250,000 clones, roughly 86% recorded once. V was shortened by 3 bases and J by 4 bases, with 13 bases between the two germline ends. Germline loops: CDR1 MNHEY, CDR2 SVGAGI. The CDR3 is 14 amino acids. The entry originates in a study of blood T cell repertoires in COVID-19. This clonotype was sampled from a woman aged 55-70 years who had recovered from COVID-19. The chain employs TRBV6-5 and TRBJ2-7, with a weak D call TRBD2 (6 bases). Sequencing input: peripheral blood. CDR3 protein: CASSYAQGGYEQYF. The DNA of the CDR3 is TGTGCCAGCAGTTATGCGCAGGGAGGTTACGAGCAGTACTTC.